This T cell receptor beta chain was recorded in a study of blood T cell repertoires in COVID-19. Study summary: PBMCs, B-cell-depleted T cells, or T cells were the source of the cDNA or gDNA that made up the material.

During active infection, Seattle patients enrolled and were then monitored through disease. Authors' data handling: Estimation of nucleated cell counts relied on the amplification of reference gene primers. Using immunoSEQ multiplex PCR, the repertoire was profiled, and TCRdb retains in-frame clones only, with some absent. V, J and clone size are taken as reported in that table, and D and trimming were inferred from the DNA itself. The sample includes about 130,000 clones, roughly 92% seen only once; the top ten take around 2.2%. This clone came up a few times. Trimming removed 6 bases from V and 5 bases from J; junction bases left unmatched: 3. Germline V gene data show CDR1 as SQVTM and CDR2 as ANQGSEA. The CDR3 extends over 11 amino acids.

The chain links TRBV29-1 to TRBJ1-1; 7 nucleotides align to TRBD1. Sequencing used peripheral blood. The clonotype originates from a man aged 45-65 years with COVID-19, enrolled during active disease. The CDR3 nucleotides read TGCAGCGTGAGACAGGGAACTGAAGCTTTCTTT. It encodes CSVRQGTEAFF. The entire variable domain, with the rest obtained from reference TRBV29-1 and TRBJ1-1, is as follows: SAVISQKPSRDICQRGTSLTIQCQVDSQVTMMFWYRQQPGQSLTLIATANQGSEATYESGFVIDKFPISRPNLTFSTLTVSNMSPEDSSIYLCSVRQGTEAFFGQGTRLTVV.